This TCR beta chain was captured by sequencing in a study of blood T cell repertoires in COVID-19. Some clones are missing from TCRdb's copy, which holds only in-frame ones; the method was immunoSEQ multiplex PCR. The profile shows under 450,000 clones, about 87% of them singletons. The CDR3 is 14 residues long. The V gene lost 4 bases and the J gene lost 0 bases, with 10 bases spanning the gap. In germline, CDR1 is LNHDA, CDR2 SQIVND (reference sequence). The J gene is TRBJ2-7, the V gene TRBV19; TRBD1 is a possible D gene (5 bases). The sequencing input was PBMCs or T cells enriched from blood (not recorded which). The source is a man aged 30-40 years who had recovered from COVID-19. For the CDR3, the DNA is TGTGCCAGTAGTAGGGGCCCTATCTCCTACGAGCAGTACTTC. As protein: CASSRGPISYEQYF. The complete variable domain, with remaining parts taken from reference TRBV19 and TRBJ2-7, reads DGGITQSPKYLFRKEGQNVTLSCEQNLNHDAMYWYRQDPGQGLRLIYYSQIVNDFQKGDIAEGYSVSREKKESFPLTVTSAQKNPTAFYLCASSRGPISYEQYFGPGTRLTVT.